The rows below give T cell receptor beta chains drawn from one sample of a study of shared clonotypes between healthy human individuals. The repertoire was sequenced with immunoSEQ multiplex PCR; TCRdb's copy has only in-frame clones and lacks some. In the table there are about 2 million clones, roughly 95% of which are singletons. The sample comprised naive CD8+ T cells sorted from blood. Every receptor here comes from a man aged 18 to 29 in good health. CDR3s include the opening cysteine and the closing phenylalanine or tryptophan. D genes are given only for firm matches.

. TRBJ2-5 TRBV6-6 CASSYRIDLIQETQYF
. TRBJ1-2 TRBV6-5 CASSFMTGSNYGYTF
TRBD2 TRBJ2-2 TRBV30 CAWRGAGETGELFF
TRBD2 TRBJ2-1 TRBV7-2 CASSQLAGGYNEQFF
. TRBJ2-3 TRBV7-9 CASSPREGPRTDTQYF
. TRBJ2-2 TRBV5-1 CASSLMAGATGELFF
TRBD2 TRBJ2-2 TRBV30 CAWTLAGGLNTGELFF
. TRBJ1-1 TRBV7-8 CASSLGGLGRGTEAFF
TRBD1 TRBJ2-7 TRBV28 CASSYRGTYEQYF
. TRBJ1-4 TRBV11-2 CASGGSESEKLFF
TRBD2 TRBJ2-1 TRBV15 CATSQTSATYNEQFF
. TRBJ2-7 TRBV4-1 CASSPSRRPSYEQYF
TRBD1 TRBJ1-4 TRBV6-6 CASSTLDRVSFF
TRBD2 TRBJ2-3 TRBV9 CASSVGGGELDTQYF
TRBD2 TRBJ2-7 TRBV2 CASRKSSGGALLTYF
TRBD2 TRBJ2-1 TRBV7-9 CASSLEGSGVFNEQFF
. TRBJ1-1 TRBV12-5 CASGLGLSGFGTEAFF
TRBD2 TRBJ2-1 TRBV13 CASSLISGAPYNEQFF
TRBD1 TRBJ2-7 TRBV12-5 CATGDSLFYEQYF
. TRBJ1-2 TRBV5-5 CASSLDLGNYGYTF
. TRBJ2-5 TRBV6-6 CASSIHTGIETQYF
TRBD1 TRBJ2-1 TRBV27 CASSFSGTDYNEQFF
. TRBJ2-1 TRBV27 CASGSLGPYNEQFF
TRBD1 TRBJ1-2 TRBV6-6 CASSYRGQDGYTF
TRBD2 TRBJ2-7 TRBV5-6 CASSSDTSGLPYEQYF
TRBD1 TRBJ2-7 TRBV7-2 CASSFGQGDTYEQYF
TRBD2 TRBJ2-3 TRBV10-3 CAISESIGSGSTDTQYF
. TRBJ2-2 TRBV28 CASSFPRENTGELFF
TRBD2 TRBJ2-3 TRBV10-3 CAIRAISGTSGRAGDTQYF
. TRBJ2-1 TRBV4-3 CASSQDIAGSLNNEQFF
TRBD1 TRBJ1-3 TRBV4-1 CASSLETGDSGNTIYF
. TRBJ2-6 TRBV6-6 CATSINSGANVLTF
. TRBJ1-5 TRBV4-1 CASSQTPNQPQHF
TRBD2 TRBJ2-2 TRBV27 CASSNGLAIGELFF
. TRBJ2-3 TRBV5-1 CASSLGVGTDTQYF
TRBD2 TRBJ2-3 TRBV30 CAWSSGSGVDTQYF
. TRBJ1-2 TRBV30 CAWRGRDNYGYTF
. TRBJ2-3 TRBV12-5 CGLQAPLTDTQYF
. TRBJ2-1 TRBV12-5 CASGLGTNEQFF